A selection of T cell receptor beta chains follows, all from one sample in a study of tumor-infiltrating lymphocytes in primary liver carcinoma. MiXCR, applied by TCRdb to the multiplex PCR reads, yields one record per CDR3 protein. The table shows tens of thousands of distinct CDR3 sequences, with about three quarters occurring only once. The source material was liver tumor tissue from sampling region 2. The receptor set was obtained from a man in his forties or fifties with primary liver carcinoma and hepatitis B virus infection. Each CDR3 is given with its conserved first and last residue. D genes are given only for firm matches. Expanded clones are given a class, and other clones once, few, many or no size at all.

clone size	V gene	J gene	D gene	CDR3 DNA	CDR3 protein
-	TRBV11-1	TRBJ2-2	-	TGTACCAGCAGCTATACAGGACCTTTCTCAGGGGAGCCGTTTTTT	CTSSYTGPFSGEPFF
many	TRBV4-2	TRBJ2-3	TRBD2	TGTGTCAGCAGCCAAGATTCGGGACTAGCGGCATATCGATTTAGCACAGATACGCAGTATTTT	CVSSQDSGLAAYRFSTDTQYF
-	TRBV11-1	TRBJ2-7	TRBD1	TGTGCCAGCAGCCACAGGGGCTCCTACGAGCAGTACTTT	CASSHRGSYEQYF
-	TRBV14	TRBJ2-2	-	TGTGTCAGCACCCAAGTGCGGGAGCTGTTTTTT	CVSTQVRELFF
-	TRBV29-1	TRBJ2-5	TRBD2	TGCATCGTTGTCGACGGGGGGCAAGAGACCCAGTACTTC	CIVVDGGQETQYF
medium-sized	TRBV29-1	TRBJ2-7	-	TGCAGCGTTGATGCTGGCCGGGGAGAGCAGTACTTC	CSVDAGRGEQYF
-	TRBV11-3	TRBJ2-1	-	TGTGCCAGCAGCTTAGGCGTACCGAGACTCTCCCATAATGAGCAGTTCTTC	CASSLGVPRLSHNEQFF
many	TRBV28	TRBJ1-5	-	TGTGCCAGCAGTACCGGGACACTAGACAATCAGCCCCAGCATTTT	CASSTGTLDNQPQHF
-	TRBV11-1	TRBJ2-1	-	TGTGCCAGCGGCTTCCAGGGACCGCTGGACAATGAGCAATTTTTC	CASGFQGPLDNEQFF
-	TRBV28	TRBJ1-1	-	TGTGCCAGCAACTACGGATACACTGAAGCTTCCTTT	CASNYGYTEASF
large	TRBV11-1	TRBJ2-2	-	TGTGCCAGCAGCTTTTGGGACACCGGGGAGCTGTTTTTT	CASSFWDTGELFF
-	TRBV7-8	TRBJ1-5	-	TGTGCCAGCAGCTTTGGGGACGGTGTAGAAACGCAGCATTTT	CASSFGDGVETQHF
-	TRBV24-1	TRBJ2-2	-	TGTGCCACTAGTGATAAGTTCACCGGGGAGCTGGTTTTT	CATSDKFTGELVF
-	TRBV29-1	TRBJ2-7	-	TGCAGCGTACGCCCTTCCAGGGTCGAGTCCTACGAGCAATATTTC	CSVRPSRVESYEQYF
-	TRBV5-6	TRBJ2-5	TRBD1	TGTGCCAGCATCTTGCCGGAGAGGGGGCGGGAGACCCAGTACTTC	CASILPERGRETQYF
-	TRBV4-2	TRBJ2-7	-	TGTGCCAGCGGCCAACCACCTAGCGACGATCCCTACGAGCAGTACTTC	CASGQPPSDDPYEQYF
-	TRBV11-2	TRBJ2-5	-	TGTGTCAGCTGCCCCCGGTCAGCCTCAGGGGTGACCCAGTACTTC	CVSCPRSASGVTQYF